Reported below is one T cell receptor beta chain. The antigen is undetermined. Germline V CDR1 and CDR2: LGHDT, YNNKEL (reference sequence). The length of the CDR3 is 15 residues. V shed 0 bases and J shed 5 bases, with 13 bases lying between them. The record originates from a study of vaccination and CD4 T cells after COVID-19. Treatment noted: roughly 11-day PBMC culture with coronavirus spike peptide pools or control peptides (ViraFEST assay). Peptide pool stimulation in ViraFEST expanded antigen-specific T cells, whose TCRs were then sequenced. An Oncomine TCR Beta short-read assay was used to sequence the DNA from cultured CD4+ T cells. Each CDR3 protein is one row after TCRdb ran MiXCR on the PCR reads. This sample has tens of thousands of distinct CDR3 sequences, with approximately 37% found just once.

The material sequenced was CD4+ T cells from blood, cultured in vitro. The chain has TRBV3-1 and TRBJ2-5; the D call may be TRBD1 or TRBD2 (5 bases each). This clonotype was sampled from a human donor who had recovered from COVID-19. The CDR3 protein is CASSQDPRAGETQYF. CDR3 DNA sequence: TGTGCCAGCAGCCAAGACCCGAGGGCAGGGGAGACCCAGTACTTC.